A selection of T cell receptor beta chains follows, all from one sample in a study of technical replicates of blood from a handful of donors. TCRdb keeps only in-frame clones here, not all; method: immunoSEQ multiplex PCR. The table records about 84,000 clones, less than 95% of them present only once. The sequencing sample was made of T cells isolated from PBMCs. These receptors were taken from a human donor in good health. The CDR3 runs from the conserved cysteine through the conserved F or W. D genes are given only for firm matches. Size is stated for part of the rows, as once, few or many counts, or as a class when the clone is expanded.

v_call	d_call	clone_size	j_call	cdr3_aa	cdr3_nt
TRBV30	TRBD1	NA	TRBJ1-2	CAWSKLDRQSINYGYTF	TGTGCCTGGAGTAAACTGGACAGGCAGTCGATAAACTATGGCTACACCTTC
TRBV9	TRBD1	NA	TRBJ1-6	CASSAEQGYNSPLHF	TGTGCCAGCAGCGCCGAACAGGGGTATAATTCACCCCTCCACTTT
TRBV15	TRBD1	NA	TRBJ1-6	CATSSGTGWDSPLHF	TGTGCCACCAGCAGTGGGACAGGGTGGGATTCACCCCTCCACTTT
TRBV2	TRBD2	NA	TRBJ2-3	CATPEVAGDTDTQYF	TGTGCCACCCCAGAAGTAGCGGGAGATACAGATACGCAGTATTTT
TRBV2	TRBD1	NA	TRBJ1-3	CASSVMGQGLVGNTIYF	TGTGCCAGCAGTGTTATGGGACAGGGGCTGGTTGGAAACACCATATATTTT
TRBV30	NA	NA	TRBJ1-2	CAWIAGMVYGYTF	TGTGCCTGGATTGCAGGGATGGTCTATGGCTACACCTTC
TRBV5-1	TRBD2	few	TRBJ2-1	CASSPRREGGQFF	TGCGCCAGCAGCCCGAGGCGGGAGGGAGGGCAGTTCTTC
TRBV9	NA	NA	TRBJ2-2	CASSGTSTSPTGELFF	TGTGCCAGCAGCGGGACATCCACGAGCCCCACCGGGGAGCTGTTTTTT
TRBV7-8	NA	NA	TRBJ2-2	CASSFPGLTTGELFF	TGTGCCAGCAGCTTTCCGGGACTTACCACCGGGGAGCTGTTTTTT
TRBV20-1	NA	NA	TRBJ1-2	CSASGGYGYTF	TGCAGTGCTAGCGGTGGCTATGGCTACACCTTC
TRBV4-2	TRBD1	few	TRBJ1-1	CASIPLQGQGHTEAFF	TGTGCCAGCATACCTTTGCAGGGACAGGGTCACACTGAAGCTTTCTTT
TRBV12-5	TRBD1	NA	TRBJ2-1	CASGLGGRDRTSNEQFF	TGTGCTAGTGGTTTGGGAGGCCGGGACAGAACTTCCAATGAGCAGTTCTTC
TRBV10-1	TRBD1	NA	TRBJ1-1	CASSTGVRGTEAFF	TGCGCCAGCAGTACAGGGGTACGAGGGACTGAAGCTTTCTTT
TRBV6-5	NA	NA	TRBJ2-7	CASSYTPQAHEQYF	TGTGCCAGCAGTTACACGCCACAGGCGCACGAGCAGTACTTC
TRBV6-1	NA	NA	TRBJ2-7	CAGGDISISYEQYF	TGTGCCGGGGGGGACATTTCCATCTCCTACGAGCAGTACTTC
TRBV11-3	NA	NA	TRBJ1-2	CASSLGPQGYTF	TGTGCCAGCAGCTTAGGGCCACAGGGCTACACCTTC
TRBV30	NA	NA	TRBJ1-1	CALTGERTEAFF	TGTGCTCTGACGGGTGAGAGGACTGAAGCTTTCTTT
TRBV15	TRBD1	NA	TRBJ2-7	CATSMRNRDRGEQYF	TGTGCCACCAGCATGAGAAACCGGGACAGGGGAGAGCAGTACTTC
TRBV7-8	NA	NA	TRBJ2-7	CASSPRPGTAISYEQYF	TGTGCCAGCAGCCCACGCCCAGGGACTGCTATCTCCTACGAGCAGTACTTC
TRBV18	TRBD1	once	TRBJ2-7	CASSPTGGTYEQYF	TGTGCCAGCTCACCTACAGGGGGAACCTACGAGCAGTACTTC
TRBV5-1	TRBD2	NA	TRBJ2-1	CASRTSGGSGDEQFF	TGCGCCAGCCGGACTAGCGGGGGGAGTGGGGATGAGCAGTTCTTC
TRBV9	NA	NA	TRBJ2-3	CASSVDQRSSDTQYF	TGTGCCAGCAGCGTAGATCAGCGGTCCTCAGATACGCAGTATTTT
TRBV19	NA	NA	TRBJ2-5	CASARWSQETQYF	TGTGCCAGCGCCCGATGGAGTCAAGAGACCCAGTACTTC
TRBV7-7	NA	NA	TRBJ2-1	CASSLEGHLGEQFF	TGTGCTAGCAGCTTAGAGGGACATTTAGGTGAGCAGTTCTTC
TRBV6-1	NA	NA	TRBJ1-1	CASSVPDSRGYDTEAFF	TGTGCCAGCAGTGTACCCGACAGTAGGGGATACGACACTGAAGCTTTCTTT
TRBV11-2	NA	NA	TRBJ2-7	CASSLTGAGFTYEQYF	TGTGCCAGCAGCTTAACGGGCGCGGGGTTTACCTACGAGCAGTACTTC
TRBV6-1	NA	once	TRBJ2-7	CASSEQGGAYEQYF	TGTGCCAGCAGTGAGCAGGGTGGTGCGTACGAGCAGTACTTC
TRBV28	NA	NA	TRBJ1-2	CASSLFRGWGDGYTF	TGTGCCAGCAGTTTATTTCGGGGTTGGGGGGATGGCTACACCTTC
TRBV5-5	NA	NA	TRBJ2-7	CASSLRPGEAEQYF	TGTGCCAGCAGCTTGAGGCCGGGAGAAGCCGAGCAGTACTTC
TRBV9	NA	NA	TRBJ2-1	CASSTSSYNEQFF	TGTGCCAGCAGCACTAGCTCCTACAATGAGCAGTTCTTC
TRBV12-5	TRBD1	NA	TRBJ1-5	CASGSDRSNQPQHF	TGTGCTAGTGGTTCGGACAGGAGCAATCAGCCCCAGCATTTT
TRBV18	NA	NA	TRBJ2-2	CASSLRNTGELFF	TGTGCCAGCTCCCTTAGAAACACCGGGGAGCTGTTTTTT
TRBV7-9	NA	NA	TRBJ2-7	CASSPQGGFEQYF	TGTGCCAGCAGCCCCCAGGGCGGATTCGAGCAGTACTTC
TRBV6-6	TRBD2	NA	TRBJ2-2	CASSYSRTSGVGELFF	TGTGCCAGCAGTTACTCGAGGACTAGCGGGGTCGGGGAGCTGTTTTTT
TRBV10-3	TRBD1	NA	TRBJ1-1	CAISEWGQGTTEAFF	TGTGCCATCAGTGAGTGGGGACAGGGGACCACTGAAGCTTTCTTT
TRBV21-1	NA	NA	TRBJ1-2	CASSKEAGFGYGYTF	TGTGCCAGCAGCAAAGAAGCAGGGTTTGGCTATGGCTACACCTTC